Here is one TCR beta chain with its context. The CDR3 has 16 residues. V lost 0 bases, J lost 0 bases, and 1 base stayed unmatched. Germline V gives CDR1 LGHNA, CDR2 YSLEER. The data derive from a study of T-cell reconstitution after alpha-beta-depleted transplantation in children. During its preparation, the TCRbeta library received unique molecular identifiers. TCRdb re-called the PCR reads through MiXCR, storing one row per CDR3 protein. There are 200,000 to 300,000 distinct CDR3 sequences in the sample; about 12% occur only once, and around 2.5% lies in the top ten. The clonotype was recovered from a human donor who donated a stem cell graft to a child with acute lymphoblastic leukemia. This rearrangement joins TRBV4-3 to TRBJ2-3; 9 positions match TRBD2. The material sequenced was PBMCs from the stem cell graft donor, taken from the stem cell graft. CDR3 in DNA: TGCGCCAGCAGCCAAGATACTAGCGGGAGCACAGATACGCAGTATTTT. It codes for CASSQDTSGSTDTQYF.